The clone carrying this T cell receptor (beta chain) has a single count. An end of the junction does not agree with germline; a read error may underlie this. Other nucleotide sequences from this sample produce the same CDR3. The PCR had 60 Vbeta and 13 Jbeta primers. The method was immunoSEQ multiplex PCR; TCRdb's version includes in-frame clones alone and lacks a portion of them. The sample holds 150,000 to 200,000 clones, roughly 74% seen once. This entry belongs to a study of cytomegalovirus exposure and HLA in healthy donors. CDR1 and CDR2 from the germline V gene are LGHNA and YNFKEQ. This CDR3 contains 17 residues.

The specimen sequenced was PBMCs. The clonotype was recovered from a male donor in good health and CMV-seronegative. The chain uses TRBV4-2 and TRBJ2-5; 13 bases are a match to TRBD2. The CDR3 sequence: CASSQALLAGGLETQYF. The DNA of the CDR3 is TGTGCCAGCAGCCAAGCTTTACTAGCGGGGGGGCTAGAGACTCAGTACTTC.